The rows below give T cell receptor beta chains drawn from one sample of a study of blood T cell repertoires in COVID-19. Only in-frame clones appear in the TCRdb table, and some are missing; sequencing was by immunoSEQ multiplex PCR. The sample has about 120,000 clones; about 85% are singletons. The sample was peripheral blood. The origin of the receptors is a human donor in a cohort sampled during active COVID-19. Both conserved end residues are part of each CDR3. The D gene is left open where the match is weak. Clone size, where shown, is once, few, many, or a class for clones that have expanded.

abundance	d_gene	len	j_gene	v_gene	CDR3nt	CDR3aa
.	.	15	TRBJ1-6	TRBV14	TGTGCCAGCAGCCTATTCTCGAGAGATAATTCACCCCTCCACTTT	CASSLFSRDNSPLHF
.	TRBD1	16	TRBJ2-7	TRBV18	TGTGCCAGCTCAACCGGGACAGCGAGAACCTCCTACGAGCAGTACTTC	CASSTGTARTSYEQYF
.	.	16	TRBJ2-3	TRBV28	TGTGCCAGCCTGGGCGGCTATGGGGGGATGGCAGATACGCAGTATTTT	CASLGGYGGMADTQYF
once	TRBD1	16	TRBJ2-1	TRBV7-3	TGTGCCAGCAGCCCTCAACGGGGCCTAGCAGGGGGTGAGCAGTTCTTC	CASSPQRGLAGGEQFF
.	TRBD1	14	TRBJ2-7	TRBV6-6	TGTGCCAGCAGTTCCGCCGGGACAGTCTACGAGCAGTACTTC	CASSSAGTVYEQYF
.	TRBD1	10	TRBJ2-7	TRBV28	TGTGCCAGCAGTTGGACAGGCTTTTACTTC	CASSWTGFYF
.	.	13	TRBJ1-6	TRBV29-1	TGCAGCGTTGGAGGGGGAGATGATTCACCCCTCCACTTT	CSVGGGDDSPLHF
.	.	13	TRBJ2-3	TRBV10-1	TGCGCCAGCAGTGAGGTCCCCGGAGATACGCAGTATTTT	CASSEVPGDTQYF
.	TRBD2	14	TRBJ2-5	TRBV6-5	TGTGCCAGCAGGCCGGTAGCGGGAGGGGTGACCCAGTACTTC	CASRPVAGGVTQYF
.	TRBD1	15	TRBJ2-5	TRBV10-1	TGCGCCACCTCGCTCGACAGGGGATGGCAAGAGACCCAGTACTTC	CATSLDRGWQETQYF
few	TRBD1	13	TRBJ1-2	TRBV3-1/TRBV3-2	TGTGCCAGCAGCCTTGGGGGACAGGCGGTCTACACCTTC	CASSLGGQAVYTF